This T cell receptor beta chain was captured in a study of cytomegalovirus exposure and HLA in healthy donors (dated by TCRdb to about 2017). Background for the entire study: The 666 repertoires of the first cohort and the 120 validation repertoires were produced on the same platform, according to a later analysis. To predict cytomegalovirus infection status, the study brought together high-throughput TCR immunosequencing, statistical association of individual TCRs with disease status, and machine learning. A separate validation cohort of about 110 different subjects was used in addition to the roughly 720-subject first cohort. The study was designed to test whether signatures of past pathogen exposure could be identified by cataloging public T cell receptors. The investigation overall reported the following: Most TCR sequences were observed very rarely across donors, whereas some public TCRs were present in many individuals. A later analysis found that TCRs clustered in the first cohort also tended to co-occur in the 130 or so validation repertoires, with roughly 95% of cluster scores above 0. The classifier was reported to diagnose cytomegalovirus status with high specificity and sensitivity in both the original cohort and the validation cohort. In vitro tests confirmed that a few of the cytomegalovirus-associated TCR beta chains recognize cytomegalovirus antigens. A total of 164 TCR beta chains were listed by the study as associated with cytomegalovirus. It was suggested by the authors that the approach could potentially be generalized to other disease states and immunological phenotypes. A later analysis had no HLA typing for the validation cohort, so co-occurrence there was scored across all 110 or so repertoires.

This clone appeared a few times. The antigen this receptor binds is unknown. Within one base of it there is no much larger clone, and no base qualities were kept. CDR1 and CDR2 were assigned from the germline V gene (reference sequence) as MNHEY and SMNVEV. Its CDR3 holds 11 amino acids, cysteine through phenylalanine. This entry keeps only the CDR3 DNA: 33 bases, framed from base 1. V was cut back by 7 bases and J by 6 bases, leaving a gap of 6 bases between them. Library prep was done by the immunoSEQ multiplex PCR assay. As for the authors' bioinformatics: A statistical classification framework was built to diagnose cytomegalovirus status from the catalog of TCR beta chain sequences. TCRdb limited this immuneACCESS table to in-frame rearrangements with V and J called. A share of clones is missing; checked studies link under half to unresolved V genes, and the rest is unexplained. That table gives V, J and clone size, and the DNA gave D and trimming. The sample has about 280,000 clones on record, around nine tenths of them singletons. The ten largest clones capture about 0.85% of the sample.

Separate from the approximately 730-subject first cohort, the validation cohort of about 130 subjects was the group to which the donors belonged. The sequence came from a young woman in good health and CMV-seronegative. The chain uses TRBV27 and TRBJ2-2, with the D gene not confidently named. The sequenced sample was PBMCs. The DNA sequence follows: TGTGCCAGCACCTTTGCCGGGGAGCTGTTTTTT. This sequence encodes CASTFAGELFF.